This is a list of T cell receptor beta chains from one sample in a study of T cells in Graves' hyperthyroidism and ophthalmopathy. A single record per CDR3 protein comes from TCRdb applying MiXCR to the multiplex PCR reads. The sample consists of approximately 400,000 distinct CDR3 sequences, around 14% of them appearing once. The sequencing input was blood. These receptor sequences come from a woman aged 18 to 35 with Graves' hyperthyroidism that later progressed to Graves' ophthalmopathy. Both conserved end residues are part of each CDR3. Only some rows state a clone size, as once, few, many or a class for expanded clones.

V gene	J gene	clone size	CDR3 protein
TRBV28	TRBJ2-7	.	CASSLGWALYEQYF
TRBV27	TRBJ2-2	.	CASSSILPGNANTGELFF
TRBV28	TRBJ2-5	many	CASYGETQYF
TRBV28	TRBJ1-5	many	CASSPMAGVGQPQHF
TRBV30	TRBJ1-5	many	CAWSVSWQGNQPQHF
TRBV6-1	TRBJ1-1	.	CASTKGVEAFF
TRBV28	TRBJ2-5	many	CASSLGTGGFGETQYF
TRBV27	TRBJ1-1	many	CASSLSWVDTEAFF
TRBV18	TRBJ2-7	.	CASSPGTTLSYGQYF
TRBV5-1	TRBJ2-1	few	CASSFDVYNEQFF
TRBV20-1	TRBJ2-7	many	CSARQGSYEQYF
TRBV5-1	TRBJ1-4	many	CASSLSGQENEKLFF
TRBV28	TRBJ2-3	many	CASSLLRGQRGAQDTQYF
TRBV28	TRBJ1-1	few	CASIQTRYGAEAFF
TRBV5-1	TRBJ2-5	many	CASSLDTASWETQYF
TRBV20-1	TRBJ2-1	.	CSARDSRSGSYNEQFF
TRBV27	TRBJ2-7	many	CASSRTGREQYF
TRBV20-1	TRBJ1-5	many	CSARPGTENQPQHF
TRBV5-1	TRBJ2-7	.	CASSPLAGSLYEQYF
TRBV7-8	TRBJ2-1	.	CASLMAGGFNEQFF
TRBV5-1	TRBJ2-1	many	CASSLVPAGDLVNEQFF
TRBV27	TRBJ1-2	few	CASSSTGWYGYTF
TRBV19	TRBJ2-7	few	CASSITLAGVYEQYF
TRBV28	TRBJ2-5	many	CASSPQGQHQETQYF
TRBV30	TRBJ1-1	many	CAWSVPGALRNTEAFF
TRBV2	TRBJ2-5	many	CASSYSGTGETQYF
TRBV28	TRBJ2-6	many	CASSQGTGGYSGANVLTF
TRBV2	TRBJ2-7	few	CASRTLATYEQYF
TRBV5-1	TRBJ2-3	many	CASSLGGLAGDTQYF
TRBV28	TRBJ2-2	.	CASSPGLGGELFF
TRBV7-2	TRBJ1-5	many	CASSLAGTANQPQHF
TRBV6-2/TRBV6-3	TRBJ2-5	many	CASSYHSGSETQYF
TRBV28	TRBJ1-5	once	CASNQDSNQPQHF
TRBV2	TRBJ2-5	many	CASSDLSGVETQYF
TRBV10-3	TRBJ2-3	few	CAISERGSTDTQYF
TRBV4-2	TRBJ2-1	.	CASSPRHIGISYNEQFF
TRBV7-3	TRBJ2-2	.	CASSLSPKGGLASTGELFF
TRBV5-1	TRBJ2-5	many	CASSLERGVGETQYF
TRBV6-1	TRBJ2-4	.	CASSGSSQNIQYF
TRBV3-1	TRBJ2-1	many	CASSRGGYNEQFF
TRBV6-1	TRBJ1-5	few	CASRKIGRENQPQHF
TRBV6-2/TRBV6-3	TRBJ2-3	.	CAGSPGEADTQYF
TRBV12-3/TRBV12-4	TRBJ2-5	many	CASTLTRRGGTQYF
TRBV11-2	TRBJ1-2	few	CASSLGEYSTYGYTF
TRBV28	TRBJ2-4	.	CASTLGTGQNIQYF
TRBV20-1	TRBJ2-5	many	CSASDIRLVPPPVQETQYF
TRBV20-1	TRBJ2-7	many	CSARDPGLAPRQYF
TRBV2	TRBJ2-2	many	CASSPSTGLHTGELFF
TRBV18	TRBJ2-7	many	CASSPPNTRQYF
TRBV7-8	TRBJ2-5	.	CASSQGLAGRETQYF
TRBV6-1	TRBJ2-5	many	CASKFSASGETQYF
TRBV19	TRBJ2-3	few	CASSIRTSGWADTQYF
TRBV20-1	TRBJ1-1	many	CSARDHRWPDTEAFF
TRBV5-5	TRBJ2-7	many	CASSQDTSGFSYEQYF